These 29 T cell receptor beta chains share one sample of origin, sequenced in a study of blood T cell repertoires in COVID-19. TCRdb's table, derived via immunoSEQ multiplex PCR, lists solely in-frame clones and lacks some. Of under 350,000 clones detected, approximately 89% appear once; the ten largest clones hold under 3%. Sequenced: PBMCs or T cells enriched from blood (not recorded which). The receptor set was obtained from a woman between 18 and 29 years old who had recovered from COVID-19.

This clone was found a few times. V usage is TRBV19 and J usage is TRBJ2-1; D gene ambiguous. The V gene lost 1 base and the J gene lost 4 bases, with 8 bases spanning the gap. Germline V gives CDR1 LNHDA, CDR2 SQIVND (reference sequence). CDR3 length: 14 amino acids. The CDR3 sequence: CASSIGGQYNEQFF. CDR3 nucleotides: TGTGCCAGTAGTATAGGAGGCCAATACAATGAGCAGTTCTTC.

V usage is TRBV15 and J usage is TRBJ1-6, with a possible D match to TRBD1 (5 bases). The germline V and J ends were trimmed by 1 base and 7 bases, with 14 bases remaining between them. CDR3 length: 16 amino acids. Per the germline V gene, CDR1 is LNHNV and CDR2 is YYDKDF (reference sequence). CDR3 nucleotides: TGTGCCACCAGCAGAGTCAGGGCCTTGGGGAATTCACCCCTCCACTTT. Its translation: CATSRVRALGNSPLHF.

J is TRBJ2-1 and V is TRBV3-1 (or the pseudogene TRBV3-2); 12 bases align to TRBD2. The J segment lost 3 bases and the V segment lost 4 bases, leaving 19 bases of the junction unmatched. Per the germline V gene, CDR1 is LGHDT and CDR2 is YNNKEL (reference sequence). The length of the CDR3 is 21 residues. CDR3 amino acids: CASSLFGGGTSGRSNYNEQFF. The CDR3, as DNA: TGTGCCAGCAGCCTATTTGGGGGCGGAACTAGCGGGAGGTCGAACTACAATGAGCAGTTCTTC.

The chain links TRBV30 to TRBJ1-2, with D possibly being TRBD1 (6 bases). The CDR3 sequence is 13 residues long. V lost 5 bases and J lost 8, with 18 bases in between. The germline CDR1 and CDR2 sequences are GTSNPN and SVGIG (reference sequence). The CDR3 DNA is TGTGCCTGGGCAGGACAGTCCCGAAGCGGCTACACCTTC. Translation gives CAWAGQSRSGYTF.

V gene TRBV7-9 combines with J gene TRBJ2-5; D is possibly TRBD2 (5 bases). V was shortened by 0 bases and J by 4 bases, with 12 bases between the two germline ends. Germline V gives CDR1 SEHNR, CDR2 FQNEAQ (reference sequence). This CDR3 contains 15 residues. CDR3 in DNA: TGTGCCAGCAGCTTAGCTCGTGTCGGGGTAGAGACCCAGTACTTC. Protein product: CASSLARVGVETQYF. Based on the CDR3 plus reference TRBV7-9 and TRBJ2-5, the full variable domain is DTGVSQNPRHKITKRGQNVTFRCDPISEHNRLYWYRQTLGQGPEFLTYFQNEAQLEKSRLLSDRFSAERPKGSFSTLEIQRTEQGDSAMYLCASSLARVGVETQYFGPGTRLLVL.

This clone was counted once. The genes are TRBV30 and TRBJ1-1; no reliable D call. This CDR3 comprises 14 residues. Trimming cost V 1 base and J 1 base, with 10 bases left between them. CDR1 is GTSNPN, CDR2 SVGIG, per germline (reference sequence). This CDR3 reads CAWSGAPQNTEAFF. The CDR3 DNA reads TGTGCCTGGAGTGGGGCCCCCCAGAACACTGAAGCTTTCTTT.

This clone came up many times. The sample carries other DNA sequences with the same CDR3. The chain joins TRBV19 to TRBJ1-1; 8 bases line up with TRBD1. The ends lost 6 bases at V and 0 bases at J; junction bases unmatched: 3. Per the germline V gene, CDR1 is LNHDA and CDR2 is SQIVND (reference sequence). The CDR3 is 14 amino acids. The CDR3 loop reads CASSRQGMNTEAFF. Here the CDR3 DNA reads TGTGCCAGTAGCAGACAGGGGATGAACACTGAAGCTTTCTTT. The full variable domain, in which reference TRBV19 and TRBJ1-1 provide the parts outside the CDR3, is DGGITQSPKYLFRKEGQNVTLSCEQNLNHDAMYWYRQDPGQGLRLIYYSQIVNDFQKGDIAEGYSVSREKKESFPLTVTSAQKNPTAFYLCASSRQGMNTEAFFGQGTRLTVV.

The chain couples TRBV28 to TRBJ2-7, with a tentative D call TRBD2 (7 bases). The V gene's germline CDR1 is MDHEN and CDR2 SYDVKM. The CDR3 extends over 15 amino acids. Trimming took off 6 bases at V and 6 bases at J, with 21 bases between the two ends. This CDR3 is CASRPPRGRGGEQYF. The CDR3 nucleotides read TGTGCCAGCAGACCCCCCCGGGGGCGCGGGGGCGAGCAGTACTTC.

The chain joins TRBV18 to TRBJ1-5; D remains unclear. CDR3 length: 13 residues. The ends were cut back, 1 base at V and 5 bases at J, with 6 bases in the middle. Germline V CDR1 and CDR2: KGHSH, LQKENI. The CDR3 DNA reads TGTGCCAGCTCACCACAGGGAGATCAGCCCCAGCATTTT. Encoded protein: CASSPQGDQPQHF. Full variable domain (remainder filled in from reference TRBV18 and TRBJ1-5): NAGVMQNPRHLVRRRGQEARLRCSPMKGHSHVYWYRQLPEEGLKFMVYLQKENIIDESGMPKERFSAEFPKEGPSILRIQQVVRGDSAAYFCASSPQGDQPQHFGDGTRLSIL.

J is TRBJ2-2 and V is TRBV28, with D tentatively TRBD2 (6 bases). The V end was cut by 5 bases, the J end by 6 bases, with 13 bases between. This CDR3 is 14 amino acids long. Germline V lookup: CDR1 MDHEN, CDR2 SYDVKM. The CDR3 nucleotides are TGTGCCAGCAGTCTAAATAGCGGACCCGGGGAGCTGTTTTTT. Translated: CASSLNSGPGELFF.

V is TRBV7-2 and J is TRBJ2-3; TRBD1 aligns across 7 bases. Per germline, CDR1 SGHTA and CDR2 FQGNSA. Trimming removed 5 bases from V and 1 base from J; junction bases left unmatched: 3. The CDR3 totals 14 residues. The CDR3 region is CASSGDRGTDTQYF. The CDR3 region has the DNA TGTGCCAGCAGCGGCGACAGGGGCACAGATACGCAGTATTTT.

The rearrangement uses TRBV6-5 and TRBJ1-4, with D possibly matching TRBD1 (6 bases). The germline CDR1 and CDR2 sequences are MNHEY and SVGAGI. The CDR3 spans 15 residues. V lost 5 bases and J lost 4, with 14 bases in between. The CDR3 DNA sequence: TGTGCCAGCAGTCTACAGGGCTATCGTAATGAAAAACTGTTTTTT. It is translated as CASSLQGYRNEKLFF.

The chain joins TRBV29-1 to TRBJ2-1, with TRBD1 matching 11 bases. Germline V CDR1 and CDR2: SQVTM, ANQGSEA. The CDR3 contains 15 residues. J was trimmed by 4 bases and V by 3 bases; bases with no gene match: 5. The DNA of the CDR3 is TGCAGCGTTGAGCATGGGACAGGGGGTTACAATGAGCAGTTCTTC. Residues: CSVEHGTGGYNEQFF.

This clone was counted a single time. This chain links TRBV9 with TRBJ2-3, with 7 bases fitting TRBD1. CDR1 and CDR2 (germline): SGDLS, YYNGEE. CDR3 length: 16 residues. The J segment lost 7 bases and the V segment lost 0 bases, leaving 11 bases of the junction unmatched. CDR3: CASSVGGQSVSYTQYF. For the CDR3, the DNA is TGTGCCAGCAGCGTAGGGGGACAGTCCGTGTCGTATACGCAGTATTTT.

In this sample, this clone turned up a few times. CDR3 nucleotide sequence: TGCGCCAGCAGCCAAGTTTGGCAGGGGGACTCTGGCTACACCTTC. The encoded protein is CASSQVWQGDSGYTF. The chain has TRBV4-3 and TRBJ1-2; TRBD1 agrees at 7 bases. Trimming at V came to 1 base and at J to 7 bases, leaving 9 bases not matched to a gene. CDR1 and CDR2 from the germline V gene are LGHNA and YSLEER. This CDR3 spans 15 amino acids.

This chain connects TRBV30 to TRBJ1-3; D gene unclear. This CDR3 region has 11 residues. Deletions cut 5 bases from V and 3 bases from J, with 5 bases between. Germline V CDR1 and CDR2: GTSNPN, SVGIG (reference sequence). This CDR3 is CAWAFGNTIYF. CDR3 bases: TGTGCCTGGGCGTTTGGAAACACCATATATTTT.

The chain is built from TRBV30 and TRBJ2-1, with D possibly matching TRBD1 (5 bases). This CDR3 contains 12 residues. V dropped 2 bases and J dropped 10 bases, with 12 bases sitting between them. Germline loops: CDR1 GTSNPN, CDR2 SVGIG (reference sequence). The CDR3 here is CAWSWGGQEQFF. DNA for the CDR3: TGTGCCTGGAGTTGGGGCGGCCAAGAGCAGTTCTTC.

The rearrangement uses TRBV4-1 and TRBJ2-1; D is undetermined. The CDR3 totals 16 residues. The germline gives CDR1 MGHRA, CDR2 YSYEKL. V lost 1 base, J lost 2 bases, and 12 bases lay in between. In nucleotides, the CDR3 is TGCGCCAGCAGCCAAGGCCCGGGTGGCACCTACAATGAGCAGTTCTTC. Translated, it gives CASSQGPGGTYNEQFF.

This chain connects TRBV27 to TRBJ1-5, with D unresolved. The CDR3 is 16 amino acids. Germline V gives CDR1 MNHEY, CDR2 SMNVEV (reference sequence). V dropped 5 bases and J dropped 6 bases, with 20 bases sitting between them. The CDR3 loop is CASSPSRPSRGQPQHF. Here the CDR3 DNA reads TGTGCCAGCAGTCCCTCCAGGCCAAGCCGGGGTCAGCCCCAGCATTTT.

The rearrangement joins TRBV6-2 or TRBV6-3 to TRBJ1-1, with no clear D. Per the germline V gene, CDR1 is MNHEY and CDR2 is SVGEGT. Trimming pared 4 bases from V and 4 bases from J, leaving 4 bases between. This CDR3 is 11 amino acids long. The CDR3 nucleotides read TGTGCCAGCAGTTTCGGCACTGAAGCTTTCTTT. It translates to CASSFGTEAFF.

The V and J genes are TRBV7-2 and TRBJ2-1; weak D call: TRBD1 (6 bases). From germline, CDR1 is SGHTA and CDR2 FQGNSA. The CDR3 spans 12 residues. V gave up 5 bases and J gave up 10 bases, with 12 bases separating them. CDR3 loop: CASSHPGTEQFF. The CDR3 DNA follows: TGTGCCAGCAGCCACCCCGGGACAGAGCAGTTCTTC.

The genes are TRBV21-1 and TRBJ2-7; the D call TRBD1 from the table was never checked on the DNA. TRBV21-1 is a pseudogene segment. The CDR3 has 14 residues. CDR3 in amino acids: CASSNAGVGYEQYF. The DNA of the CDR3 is TGTGCCAGCAGCAACGCAGGGGTGGGGTACGAGCAGTACTTC.

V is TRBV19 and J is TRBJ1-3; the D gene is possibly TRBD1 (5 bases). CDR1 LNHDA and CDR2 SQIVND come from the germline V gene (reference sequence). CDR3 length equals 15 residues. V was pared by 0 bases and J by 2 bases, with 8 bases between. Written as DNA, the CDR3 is TGTGCCAGTAGTATAGACAGGGAGGCTGGAAACACCATATATTTT. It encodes CASSIDREAGNTIYF.

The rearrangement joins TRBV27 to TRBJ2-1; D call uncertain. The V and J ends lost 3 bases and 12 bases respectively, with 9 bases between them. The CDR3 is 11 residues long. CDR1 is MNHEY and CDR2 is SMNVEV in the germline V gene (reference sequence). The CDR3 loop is CASSFEDGQFF. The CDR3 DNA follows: TGTGCCAGCAGTTTCGAGGATGGGCAGTTCTTC.

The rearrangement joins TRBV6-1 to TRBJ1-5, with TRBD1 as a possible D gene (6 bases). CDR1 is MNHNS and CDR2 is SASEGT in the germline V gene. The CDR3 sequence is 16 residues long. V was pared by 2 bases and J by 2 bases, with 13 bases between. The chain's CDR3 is CASSELVAGGNQPQHF. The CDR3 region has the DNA TGTGCCAGCAGTGAATTGGTGGCAGGGGGCAATCAGCCCCAGCATTTT.

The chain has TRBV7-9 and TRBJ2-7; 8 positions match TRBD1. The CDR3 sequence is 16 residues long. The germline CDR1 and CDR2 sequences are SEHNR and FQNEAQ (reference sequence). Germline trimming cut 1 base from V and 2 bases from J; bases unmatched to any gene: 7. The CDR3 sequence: CASSLGIGQGTYEQYF. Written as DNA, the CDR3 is TGTGCCAGCAGCTTAGGGATTGGACAGGGTACCTACGAGCAGTACTTC.

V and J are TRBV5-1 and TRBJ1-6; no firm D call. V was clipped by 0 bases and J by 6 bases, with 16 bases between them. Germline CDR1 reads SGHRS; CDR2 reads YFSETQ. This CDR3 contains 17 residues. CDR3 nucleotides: TGCGCCAGCAGCTTGGCCACCTGGCGGGTCAGTAATTCACCCCTCCACTTT. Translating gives CASSLATWRVSNSPLHF.

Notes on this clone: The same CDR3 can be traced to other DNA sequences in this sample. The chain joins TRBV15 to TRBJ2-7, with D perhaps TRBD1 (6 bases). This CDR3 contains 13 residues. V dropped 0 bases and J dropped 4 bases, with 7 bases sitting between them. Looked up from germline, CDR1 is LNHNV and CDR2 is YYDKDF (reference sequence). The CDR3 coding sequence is TGTGCCACCAGCAGAGATAGGGGGTACGAGCAGTACTTC. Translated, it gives CATSRDRGYEQYF.

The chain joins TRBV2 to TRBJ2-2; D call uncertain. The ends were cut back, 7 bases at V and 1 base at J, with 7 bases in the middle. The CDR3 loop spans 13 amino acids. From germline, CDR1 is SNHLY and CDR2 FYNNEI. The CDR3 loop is CASNAENTGELFF. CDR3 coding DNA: TGTGCCAGCAATGCAGAGAACACCGGGGAGCTGTTTTTT.